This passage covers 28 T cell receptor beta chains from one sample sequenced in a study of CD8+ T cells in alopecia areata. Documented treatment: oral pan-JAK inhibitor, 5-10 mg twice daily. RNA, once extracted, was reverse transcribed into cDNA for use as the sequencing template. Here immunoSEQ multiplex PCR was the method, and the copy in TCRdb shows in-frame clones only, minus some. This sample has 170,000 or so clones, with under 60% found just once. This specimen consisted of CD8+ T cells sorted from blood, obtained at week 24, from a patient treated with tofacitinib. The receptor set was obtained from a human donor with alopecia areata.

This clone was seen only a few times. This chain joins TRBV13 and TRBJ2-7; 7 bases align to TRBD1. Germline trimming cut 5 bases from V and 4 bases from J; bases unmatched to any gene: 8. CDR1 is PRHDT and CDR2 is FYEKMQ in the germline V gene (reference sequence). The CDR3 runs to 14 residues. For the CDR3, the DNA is TGTGCCAGCAGCGCGATGGGACAGCGGTACGAGCAGTACTTC. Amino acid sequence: CASSAMGQRYEQYF.

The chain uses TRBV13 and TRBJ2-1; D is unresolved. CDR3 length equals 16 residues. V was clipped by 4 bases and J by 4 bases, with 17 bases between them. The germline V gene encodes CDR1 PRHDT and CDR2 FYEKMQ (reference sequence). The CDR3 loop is CASSSLAFGGYNEQFF. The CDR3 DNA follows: TGTGCCAGCAGCTCCCTTGCGTTCGGTGGGTACAATGAGCAGTTCTTC.

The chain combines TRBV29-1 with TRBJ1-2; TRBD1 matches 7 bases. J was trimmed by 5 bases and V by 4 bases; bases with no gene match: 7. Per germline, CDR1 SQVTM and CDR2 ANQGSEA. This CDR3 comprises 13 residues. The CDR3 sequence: CSVATGEGYGYTF. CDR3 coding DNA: TGCAGCGTTGCTACAGGGGAAGGGTATGGCTACACCTTC. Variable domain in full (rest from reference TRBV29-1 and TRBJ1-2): SAVISQKPSRDICQRGTSLTIQCQVDSQVTMMFWYRQQPGQSLTLIATANQGSEATYESGFVIDKFPISRPNLTFSTLTVSNMSPEDSSIYLCSVATGEGYGYTFGSGTRLTVV.

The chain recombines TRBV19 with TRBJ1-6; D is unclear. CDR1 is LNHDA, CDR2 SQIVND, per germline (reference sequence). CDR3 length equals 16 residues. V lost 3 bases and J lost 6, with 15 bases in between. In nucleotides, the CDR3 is TGTGCCAGTAGTATGAATATCGGGAGGACTAATTCACCCCTCCACTTT. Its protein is CASSMNIGRTNSPLHF.

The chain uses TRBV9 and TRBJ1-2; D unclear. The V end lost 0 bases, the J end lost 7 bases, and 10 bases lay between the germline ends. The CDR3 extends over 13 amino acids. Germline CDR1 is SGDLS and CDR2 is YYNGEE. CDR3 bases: TGTGCCAGCAGCGTAGCGGTCAGTTCTGGCTACACCTTC. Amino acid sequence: CASSVAVSSGYTF. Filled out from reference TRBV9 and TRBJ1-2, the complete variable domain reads DSGVTQTPKHLITATGQRVTLRCSPRSGDLSVYWYQQSLDQGLQFLIQYYNGEERAKGNILERFSAQQFPDLHSELNLSSLELGDSALYFCASSVAVSSGYTFGSGTRLTVV.

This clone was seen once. CDR3 sequence: CASTNTEGEAFF. The CDR3 coding sequence is TGCGCCAGCACCAACACCGAGGGTGAAGCTTTCTTT. J is TRBJ1-1 and V is TRBV5-1; D gene uncertain. Germline V CDR1 and CDR2: SGHRS, YFSETQ. With 6 bases removed from V and 7 bases from J, the gap between germline ends came to 13 bases. The CDR3 spans 12 residues. Full variable domain (missing parts from reference TRBV5-1 and TRBJ1-1): KAGVTQTPRYLIKTRGQQVTLSCSPISGHRSVSWYQQTPGQGLQFLFEYFSETQRNKGNFPGRFSGRQFSNSRSEMNVSTLELGDSALYLCASTNTEGEAFFGQGTRLTVV.

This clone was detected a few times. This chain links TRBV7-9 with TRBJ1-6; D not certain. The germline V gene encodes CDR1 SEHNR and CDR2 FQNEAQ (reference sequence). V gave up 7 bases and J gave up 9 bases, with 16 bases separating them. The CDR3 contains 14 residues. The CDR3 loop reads CASIQSSLSSPLHF. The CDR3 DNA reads TGTGCCAGCATCCAGTCCAGTTTGAGTTCACCCCTCCACTTT.

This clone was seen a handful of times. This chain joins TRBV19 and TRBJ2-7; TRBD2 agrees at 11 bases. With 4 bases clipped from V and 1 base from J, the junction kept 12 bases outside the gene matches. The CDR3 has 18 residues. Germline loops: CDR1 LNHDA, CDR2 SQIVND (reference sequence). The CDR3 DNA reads TGTGCCAGTAGTACCTCTCTCCATCGACTAGCGGGGTCCTACGAGCAGTACTTC. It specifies CASSTSLHRLAGSYEQYF. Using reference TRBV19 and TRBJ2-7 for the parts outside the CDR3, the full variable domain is DGGITQSPKYLFRKEGQNVTLSCEQNLNHDAMYWYRQDPGQGLRLIYYSQIVNDFQKGDIAEGYSVSREKKESFPLTVTSAQKNPTAFYLCASSTSLHRLAGSYEQYFGPGTRLTVT.

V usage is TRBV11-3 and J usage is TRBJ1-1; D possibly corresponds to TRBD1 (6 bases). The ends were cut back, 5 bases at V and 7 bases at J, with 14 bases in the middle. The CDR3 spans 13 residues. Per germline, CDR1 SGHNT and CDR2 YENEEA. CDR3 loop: CASSAAGQLEAFF. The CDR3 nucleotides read TGTGCCAGCAGCGCTGCCGGACAGCTTGAAGCTTTCTTT.

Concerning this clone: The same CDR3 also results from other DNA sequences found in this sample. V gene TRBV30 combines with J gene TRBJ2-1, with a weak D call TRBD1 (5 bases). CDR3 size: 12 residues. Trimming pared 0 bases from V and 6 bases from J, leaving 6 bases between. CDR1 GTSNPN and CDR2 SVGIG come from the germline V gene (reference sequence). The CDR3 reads CAWSVGRNEQFF. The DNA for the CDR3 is TGTGCCTGGAGTGTGGGGCGCAATGAGCAGTTCTTC.

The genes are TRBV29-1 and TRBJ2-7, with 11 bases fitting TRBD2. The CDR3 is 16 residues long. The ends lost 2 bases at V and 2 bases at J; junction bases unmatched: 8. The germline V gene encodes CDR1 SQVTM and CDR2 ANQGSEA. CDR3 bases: TGCAGCGTTGAAAGGCTAGCGGGGGGAAACGCCTACGAGCAGTACTTC. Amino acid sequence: CSVERLAGGNAYEQYF.

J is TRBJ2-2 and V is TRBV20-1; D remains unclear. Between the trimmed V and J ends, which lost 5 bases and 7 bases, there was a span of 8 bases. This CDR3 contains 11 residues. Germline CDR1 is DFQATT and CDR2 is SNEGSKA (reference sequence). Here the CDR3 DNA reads TGCAGTGCTTGGCTGGACGGGGAGCTGTTTTTT. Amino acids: CSAWLDGELFF.

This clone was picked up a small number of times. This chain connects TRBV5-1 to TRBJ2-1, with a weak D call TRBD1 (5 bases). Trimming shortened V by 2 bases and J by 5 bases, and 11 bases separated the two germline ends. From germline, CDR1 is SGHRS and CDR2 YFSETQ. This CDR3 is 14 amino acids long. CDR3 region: CASSFYRTNNEQFF. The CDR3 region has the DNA TGCGCCAGCAGCTTTTACAGGACGAACAATGAGCAGTTCTTC.

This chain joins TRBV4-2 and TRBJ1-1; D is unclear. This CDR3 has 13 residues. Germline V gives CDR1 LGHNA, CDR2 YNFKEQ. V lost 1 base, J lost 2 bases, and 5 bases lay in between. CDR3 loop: CASSQGRNTEAFF. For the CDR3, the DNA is TGTGCCAGCAGCCAAGGCCGCAACACTGAAGCTTTCTTT.

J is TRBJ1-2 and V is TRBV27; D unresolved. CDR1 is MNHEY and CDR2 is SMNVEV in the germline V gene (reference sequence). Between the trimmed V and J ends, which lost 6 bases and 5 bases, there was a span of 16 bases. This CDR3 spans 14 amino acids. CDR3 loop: CASRPEIRVYGYTF. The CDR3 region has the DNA TGTGCCAGCAGACCCGAGATTCGAGTTTATGGCTACACCTTC.

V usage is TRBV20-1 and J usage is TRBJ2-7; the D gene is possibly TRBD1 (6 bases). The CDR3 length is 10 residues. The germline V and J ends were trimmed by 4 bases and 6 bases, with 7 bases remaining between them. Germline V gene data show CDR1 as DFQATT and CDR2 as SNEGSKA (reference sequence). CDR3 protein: CSAKGGEQYF. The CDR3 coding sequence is TGCAGTGCTAAAGGGGGCGAGCAGTACTTC.

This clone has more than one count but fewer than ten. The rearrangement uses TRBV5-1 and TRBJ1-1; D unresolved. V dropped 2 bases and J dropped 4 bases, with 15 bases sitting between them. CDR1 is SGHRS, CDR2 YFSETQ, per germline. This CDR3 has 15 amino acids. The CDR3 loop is CASSFGPGFGTEAFF. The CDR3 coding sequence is TGCGCCAGCAGCTTCGGACCAGGCTTCGGCACTGAAGCTTTCTTT.

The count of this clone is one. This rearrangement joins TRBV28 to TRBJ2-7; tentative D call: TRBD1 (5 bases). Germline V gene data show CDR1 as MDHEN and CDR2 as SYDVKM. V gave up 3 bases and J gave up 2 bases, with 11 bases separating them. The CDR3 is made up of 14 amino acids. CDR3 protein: CASSFPDSTYEQYF. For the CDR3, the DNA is TGTGCCAGCAGTTTCCCAGACAGTACCTACGAGCAGTACTTC.

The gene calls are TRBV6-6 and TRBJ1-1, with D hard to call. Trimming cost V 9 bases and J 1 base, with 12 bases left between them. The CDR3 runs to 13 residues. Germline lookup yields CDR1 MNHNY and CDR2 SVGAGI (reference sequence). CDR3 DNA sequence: TGTGCCAGTGAGGCTGGAACGAACACTGAAGCTTTCTTT. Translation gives CASEAGTNTEAFF.

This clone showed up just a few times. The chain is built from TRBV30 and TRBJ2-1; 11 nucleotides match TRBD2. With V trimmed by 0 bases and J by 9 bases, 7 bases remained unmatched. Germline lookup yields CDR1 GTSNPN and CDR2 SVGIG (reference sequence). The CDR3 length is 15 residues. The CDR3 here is CAWSVHASGGFEQFF. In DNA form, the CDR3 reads TGTGCCTGGAGTGTACATGCTAGCGGGGGGTTTGAGCAGTTCTTC.

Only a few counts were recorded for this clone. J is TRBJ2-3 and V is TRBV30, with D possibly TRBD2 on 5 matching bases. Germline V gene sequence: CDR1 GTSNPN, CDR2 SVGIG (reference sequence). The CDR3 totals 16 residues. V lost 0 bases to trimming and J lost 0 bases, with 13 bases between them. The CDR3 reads CAWSVRTSRSTDTQYF. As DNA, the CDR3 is TGTGCCTGGAGTGTACGGACTTCTCGCAGCACAGATACGCAGTATTTT.

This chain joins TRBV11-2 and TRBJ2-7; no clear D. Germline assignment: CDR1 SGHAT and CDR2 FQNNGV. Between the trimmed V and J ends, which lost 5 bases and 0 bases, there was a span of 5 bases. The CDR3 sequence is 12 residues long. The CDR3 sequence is CASSDHSYEQYF. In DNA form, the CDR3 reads TGTGCCAGCAGCGACCACTCCTACGAGCAGTACTTC.

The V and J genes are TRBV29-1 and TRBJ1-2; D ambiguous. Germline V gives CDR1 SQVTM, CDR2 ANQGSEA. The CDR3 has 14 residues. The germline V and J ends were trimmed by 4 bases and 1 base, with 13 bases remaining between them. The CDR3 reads CSVVSGGLNYGYTF. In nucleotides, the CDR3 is TGCAGCGTTGTCTCGGGCGGCCTTAACTATGGCTACACCTTC.

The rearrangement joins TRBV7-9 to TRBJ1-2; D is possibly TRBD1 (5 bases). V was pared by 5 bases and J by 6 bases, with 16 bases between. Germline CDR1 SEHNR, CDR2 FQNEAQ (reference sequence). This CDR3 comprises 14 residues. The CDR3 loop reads CASSPRGAHNGYTF. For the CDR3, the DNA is TGTGCCAGCAGCCCACGTGGGGCGCATAATGGCTACACCTTC.

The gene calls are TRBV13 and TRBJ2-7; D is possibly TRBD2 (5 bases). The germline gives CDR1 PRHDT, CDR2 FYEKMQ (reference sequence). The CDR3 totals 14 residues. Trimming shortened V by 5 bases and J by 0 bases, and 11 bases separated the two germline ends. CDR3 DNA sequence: TGTGCCAGCAGCACCCGGGCGGGCTCCTACGAGCAGTACTTC. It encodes CASSTRAGSYEQYF.

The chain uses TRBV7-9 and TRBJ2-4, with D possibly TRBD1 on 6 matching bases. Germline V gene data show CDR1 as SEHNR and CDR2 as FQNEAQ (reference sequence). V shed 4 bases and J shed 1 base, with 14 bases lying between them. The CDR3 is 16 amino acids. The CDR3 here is CASSSRAGEAKNIQYF. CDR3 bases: TGTGCCAGCAGCTCCCGGGCAGGGGAGGCCAAAAACATTCAGTACTTC.

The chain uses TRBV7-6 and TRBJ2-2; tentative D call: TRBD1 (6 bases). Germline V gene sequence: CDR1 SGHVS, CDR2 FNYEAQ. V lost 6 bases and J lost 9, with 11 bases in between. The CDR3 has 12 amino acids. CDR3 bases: TGTGCCAGCAGTCGGGACATGCGGGAGCTGTTTTTT. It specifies CASSRDMRELFF.

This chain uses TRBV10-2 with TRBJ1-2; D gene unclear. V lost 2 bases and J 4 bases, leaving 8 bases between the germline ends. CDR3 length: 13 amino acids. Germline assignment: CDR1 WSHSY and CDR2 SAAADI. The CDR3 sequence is CASSEPSLYGYTF. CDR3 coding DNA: TGCGCCAGCAGTGAGCCCTCACTCTATGGCTACACCTTC.